A selection of T cell receptor beta chains follows, all from one sample in a study of identical twins. TCRdb fed the 5' RACE reads into MiXCR, producing one record per CDR3 protein. Among roughly 220,000 distinct CDR3 sequences listed, approximately 5.9% were seen once. The same sample was also used in a study of T cells expressing NK-cell markers.

The material sequenced was CD8+ T cells sorted from blood. The receptors were gathered from a woman between 18 and 30 years old in good health. Both conserved end residues are part of each CDR3. The D gene is left open where the match is weak. Clone size is stated in some rows and not others, as once, few, many or a class when expanded.

TRBV4-3	-	-	TRBJ1-3	CASSQGQEYAGNTIYF	TGCGCCAGCAGCCAAGGACAGGAATACGCTGGAAACACCATATATTTT
TRBV7-6	many	TRBD1	TRBJ1-3	CASSSTGAAGHTIYF	TGTGCCAGCAGCTCAACAGGGGCGGCGGGGCACACCATATATTTT
TRBV7-9	many	TRBD2	TRBJ2-2	CASSVLAGARAGELFF	TGTGCCAGCAGCGTACTAGCGGGGGCTCGGGCCGGGGAGCTGTTTTTT
TRBV5-6	many	-	TRBJ1-1	CASSLDWWGANTEAFF	TGTGCCAGCAGCTTGGATTGGTGGGGAGCGAACACTGAAGCTTTCTTT
TRBV12-3/TRBV12-4	many	-	TRBJ2-2	CASSSHTYPGLLNTGELFF	TGTGCCAGCAGTTCCCATACCTACCCGGGACTCTTAAACACCGGGGAGCTGTTTTTT
TRBV27	few	-	TRBJ2-7	CASSVKGLPYEQYF	TGTGCCAGCAGTGTGAAGGGACTCCCCTACGAGCAGTACTTC
TRBV7-9	-	-	TRBJ2-7	CASSPPTGSFREQYF	TGTGCCAGCAGCCCCCCAACAGGCAGCTTTCGTGAGCAGTACTTC
TRBV27	-	-	TRBJ2-7	CASSFLQDYEQYF	TGTGCCAGCAGTTTCCTACAGGACTACGAGCAGTACTTC
TRBV2	-	-	TRBJ2-3	CASTEGQGTDTQYF	TGTGCCAGCACCGAAGGGCAGGGAACAGATACGCAGTATTTT
TRBV5-6	few	TRBD2	TRBJ2-1	CASSRGGWNEQFF	TGTGCCAGCAGTCGGGGGGGGTGGAATGAGCAGTTCTTC
TRBV29-1	-	-	TRBJ2-2	CSVEEGFNTGELFF	TGCAGCGTTGAAGAGGGCTTTAACACCGGGGAGCTGTTTTTT
TRBV7-9	-	-	TRBJ2-1	CASSLAVERPEQFF	TGTGCCAGCAGCTTAGCGGTCGAGCGGCCAGAGCAGTTCTTC
TRBV24-1	few	-	TRBJ1-2	CATSDRGLSYGYTF	TGTGCCACCAGTGATCGAGGACTTTCCTATGGCTACACCTTC
TRBV5-1	many	-	TRBJ1-1	CASTIHWDTEAFF	TGCGCCAGCACCATACATTGGGACACTGAAGCTTTCTTT
TRBV5-5	-	-	TRBJ2-3	CASSLDTTVVGTDTQYF	TGTGCCAGCAGCTTGGACACGACGGTGGTGGGGACAGATACGCAGTATTTT
TRBV20-1	-	TRBD2	TRBJ2-5	CSARDLSGGLRQETQYF	TGCAGTGCTAGAGATCTATCGGGGGGGCTTCGGCAAGAGACCCAGTACTTC
TRBV20-1	-	-	TRBJ1-3	CSAKRTASGNTIYF	TGCAGTGCTAAAAGGACAGCTTCTGGAAACACCATATATTTT
TRBV6-4	many	-	TRBJ2-3	CASSPGPSYTDTQYF	TGTGCCAGCAGCCCCGGACCGAGCTACACAGATACGCAGTATTTT
TRBV19	few	-	TRBJ2-7	CASSIYAGTYEQYF	TGTGCCAGTAGTATTTATGCCGGCACCTACGAGCAGTACTTC
TRBV4-1	many	TRBD1	TRBJ2-7	CASSSRDRVHEQYF	TGCGCCAGCAGCTCCCGGGACAGGGTCCACGAGCAGTACTTC
TRBV7-2	-	TRBD2	TRBJ2-7	CASSDGLAGAYEQYF	TGTGCCAGCAGCGACGGACTAGCGGGAGCTTACGAGCAGTACTTC
TRBV9	-	TRBD1	TRBJ2-7	CASGRQGGEQYF	TGTGCCAGCGGCAGACAGGGCGGCGAGCAGTACTTC
TRBV30	few	-	TRBJ2-7	CAWRTQGPRGYEQYF	TGTGCCTGGAGGACGCAGGGTCCTCGGGGGTACGAGCAGTACTTC
TRBV15	once	TRBD1	TRBJ1-1	CATSSDRGSTEAFF	TGTGCCACCAGCAGCGACAGGGGGAGTACTGAAGCTTTCTTT
TRBV4-1	few	TRBD1	TRBJ2-1	CASSQDRQDRGFRNEQFF	TGCGCCAGCAGCCAAGATCGGCAAGACAGGGGATTCCGCAATGAGCAGTTCTTC
TRBV7-9	few	-	TRBJ1-2	CASSLRTEGLANYGYTF	TGTGCCAGCAGCTTACGGACTGAGGGGCTAGCGAACTATGGCTACACCTTC
TRBV12-3/TRBV12-4	few	-	TRBJ1-2	CASGSGPGDSNYGYTF	TGTGCCAGCGGTTCAGGTCCTGGTGACTCTAACTATGGCTACACCTTC
TRBV11-2	few	TRBD2	TRBJ2-4	CASSPRVSGRRLTKNIQYF	TGTGCCAGCAGCCCTCGGGTTAGCGGGAGACGTTTGACCAAAAACATTCAGTACTTC
TRBV6-1	few	-	TRBJ2-1	CASSRSSYNEQFF	TGTGCCAGCAGTCGAAGCTCCTACAATGAGCAGTTCTTC
TRBV7-9	-	TRBD2	TRBJ2-1	CASSLTSGRDNEQFF	TGTGCCAGCAGCTTAACTAGCGGGCGAGACAATGAGCAGTTCTTC
TRBV27	many	TRBD2	TRBJ2-1	CASSPLAGADNEQFF	TGTGCCAGCAGTCCATTAGCGGGGGCCGACAATGAGCAGTTCTTC
TRBV4-1	many	TRBD2	TRBJ2-1	CASSEDPRLAGSVNEQFF	TGCGCCAGCAGCGAAGACCCTCGCCTAGCGGGATCTGTCAATGAGCAGTTCTTC
TRBV7-2	-	TRBD1	TRBJ2-7	CASSLGGGRYDEQYF	TGTGCCAGCAGCTTAGGAGGGGGCCGGTACGACGAGCAGTACTTC
TRBV6-2/TRBV6-3	few	-	TRBJ2-7	CASRDSVYEQYF	TGTGCCAGCCGGGACTCCGTCTACGAGCAGTACTTC
TRBV30	few	-	TRBJ2-1	CALDLYNEQFF	TGTGCCTTGGACCTCTACAATGAGCAGTTCTTC
TRBV4-3	few	-	TRBJ2-7	CASSQDKKFTIRVEQYF	TGCGCCAGCAGCCAAGATAAAAAATTTACTATTCGGGTCGAGCAGTACTTC
TRBV20-1	-	TRBD1	TRBJ1-1	CSARDGTGNTEAFF	TGCAGTGCTAGAGATGGGACAGGGAACACTGAAGCTTTCTTT
TRBV20-1	many	-	TRBJ1-3	CSASMGGNTIYF	TGCAGTGCTAGCATGGGGGGAAACACCATATATTTT
TRBV6-1	many	-	TRBJ2-7	CASSELTGSSYEQYF	TGTGCCAGCAGTGAACTTACAGGGAGCTCCTACGAGCAGTACTTC
TRBV4-3	many	TRBD1	TRBJ2-7	CASSQGQGPTYEQYF	TGCGCCAGCAGCCAAGGACAGGGGCCAACCTACGAGCAGTACTTC
TRBV12-3/TRBV12-4	-	-	TRBJ1-4	CASSFGVREEKLFF	TGTGCCAGCAGTTTTGGAGTTAGGGAAGAAAAACTGTTTTTT
TRBV19	few	-	TRBJ2-3	CASSAGTQYF	TGTGCCAGCTCCGCAGGGACGCAGTATTTT
TRBV28	-	-	TRBJ2-5	CASSLVGERFGQETQYF	TGTGCCAGCAGTTTGGTCGGAGAGAGGTTCGGGCAAGAGACCCAGTACTTC
TRBV3-1	-	TRBD1	TRBJ1-2	CASSQDQGDGRRRGYTF	TGTGCCAGCAGCCAAGATCAGGGGGACGGCAGACGGAGGGGCTACACCTTC
TRBV7-9	many	-	TRBJ1-4	CASSRTSEKLFF	TGTGCCAGCAGCAGGACTTCGGAAAAACTGTTTTTT
TRBV7-9	many	-	TRBJ2-7	CASTLEGRGRGEQYF	TGTGCCAGCACCCTAGAGGGTAGGGGCCGAGGGGAGCAGTACTTC
TRBV7-9	-	-	TRBJ1-2	CASSLFSTRGYGYTF	TGTGCCAGCAGCTTATTTAGTACCAGGGGCTATGGCTACACCTTC
TRBV27	few	-	TRBJ1-1	CASSLSRATEAFF	TGTGCCAGCAGTTTATCCAGGGCCACTGAAGCTTTCTTT
TRBV6-5	few	-	TRBJ2-4	CASSYSVGEAGKNIQYF	TGTGCCAGCAGTTACTCCGTTGGTGAGGCGGGAAAAAACATTCAGTACTTC
TRBV6-2/TRBV6-3	many	-	TRBJ2-7	CASSYFGGAYEQYF	TGTGCCAGCAGTTACTTCGGAGGGGCCTACGAGCAGTACTTC
TRBV7-9	few	TRBD2	TRBJ2-1	CASNDREREKYNEQFF	TGTGCCAGCAACGACCGGGAGCGGGAGAAATACAATGAGCAGTTCTTC
TRBV18	few	-	TRBJ2-7	CASSPTGREIPYEQYF	TGTGCCAGCTCACCAACCGGTCGGGAGATTCCCTACGAGCAGTACTTC
TRBV7-8	many	-	TRBJ1-1	CASSPRGALGAEAFF	TGTGCCAGCAGCCCACGGGGGGCCTTAGGGGCTGAAGCTTTCTTT
TRBV6-1	many	-	TRBJ2-3	CASSQAETTDTQYF	TGTGCCAGCAGTCAAGCGGAGACCACAGATACGCAGTATTTT
TRBV5-4	few	-	TRBJ2-7	CASSFGQLSYEQYF	TGTGCCAGCAGCTTCGGCCAGCTCTCCTACGAGCAGTACTTC
TRBV29-1	few	TRBD1	TRBJ2-7	CSVIGTESYEQYF	TGCAGCGTCATCGGGACAGAATCCTACGAGCAGTACTTC
TRBV11-1	many	-	TRBJ2-1	CASSLEAFLGSGLNEQFF	TGTGCCAGCAGCTTAGAAGCATTTTTGGGATCCGGTCTTAATGAGCAGTTCTTC
TRBV7-9	-	-	TRBJ2-7	CASSSGVFYEQYF	TGTGCCAGCAGCTCGGGGGTTTTCTACGAGCAGTACTTC
TRBV7-8	-	-	TRBJ2-6	CASSLWNAGANVLTF	TGTGCCAGCAGCTTATGGAATGCTGGGGCCAACGTCCTGACTTTC
TRBV2	-	-	TRBJ2-5	CASNPGVEETQYF	TGTGCCAGCAATCCGGGAGTCGAGGAGACCCAGTACTTC